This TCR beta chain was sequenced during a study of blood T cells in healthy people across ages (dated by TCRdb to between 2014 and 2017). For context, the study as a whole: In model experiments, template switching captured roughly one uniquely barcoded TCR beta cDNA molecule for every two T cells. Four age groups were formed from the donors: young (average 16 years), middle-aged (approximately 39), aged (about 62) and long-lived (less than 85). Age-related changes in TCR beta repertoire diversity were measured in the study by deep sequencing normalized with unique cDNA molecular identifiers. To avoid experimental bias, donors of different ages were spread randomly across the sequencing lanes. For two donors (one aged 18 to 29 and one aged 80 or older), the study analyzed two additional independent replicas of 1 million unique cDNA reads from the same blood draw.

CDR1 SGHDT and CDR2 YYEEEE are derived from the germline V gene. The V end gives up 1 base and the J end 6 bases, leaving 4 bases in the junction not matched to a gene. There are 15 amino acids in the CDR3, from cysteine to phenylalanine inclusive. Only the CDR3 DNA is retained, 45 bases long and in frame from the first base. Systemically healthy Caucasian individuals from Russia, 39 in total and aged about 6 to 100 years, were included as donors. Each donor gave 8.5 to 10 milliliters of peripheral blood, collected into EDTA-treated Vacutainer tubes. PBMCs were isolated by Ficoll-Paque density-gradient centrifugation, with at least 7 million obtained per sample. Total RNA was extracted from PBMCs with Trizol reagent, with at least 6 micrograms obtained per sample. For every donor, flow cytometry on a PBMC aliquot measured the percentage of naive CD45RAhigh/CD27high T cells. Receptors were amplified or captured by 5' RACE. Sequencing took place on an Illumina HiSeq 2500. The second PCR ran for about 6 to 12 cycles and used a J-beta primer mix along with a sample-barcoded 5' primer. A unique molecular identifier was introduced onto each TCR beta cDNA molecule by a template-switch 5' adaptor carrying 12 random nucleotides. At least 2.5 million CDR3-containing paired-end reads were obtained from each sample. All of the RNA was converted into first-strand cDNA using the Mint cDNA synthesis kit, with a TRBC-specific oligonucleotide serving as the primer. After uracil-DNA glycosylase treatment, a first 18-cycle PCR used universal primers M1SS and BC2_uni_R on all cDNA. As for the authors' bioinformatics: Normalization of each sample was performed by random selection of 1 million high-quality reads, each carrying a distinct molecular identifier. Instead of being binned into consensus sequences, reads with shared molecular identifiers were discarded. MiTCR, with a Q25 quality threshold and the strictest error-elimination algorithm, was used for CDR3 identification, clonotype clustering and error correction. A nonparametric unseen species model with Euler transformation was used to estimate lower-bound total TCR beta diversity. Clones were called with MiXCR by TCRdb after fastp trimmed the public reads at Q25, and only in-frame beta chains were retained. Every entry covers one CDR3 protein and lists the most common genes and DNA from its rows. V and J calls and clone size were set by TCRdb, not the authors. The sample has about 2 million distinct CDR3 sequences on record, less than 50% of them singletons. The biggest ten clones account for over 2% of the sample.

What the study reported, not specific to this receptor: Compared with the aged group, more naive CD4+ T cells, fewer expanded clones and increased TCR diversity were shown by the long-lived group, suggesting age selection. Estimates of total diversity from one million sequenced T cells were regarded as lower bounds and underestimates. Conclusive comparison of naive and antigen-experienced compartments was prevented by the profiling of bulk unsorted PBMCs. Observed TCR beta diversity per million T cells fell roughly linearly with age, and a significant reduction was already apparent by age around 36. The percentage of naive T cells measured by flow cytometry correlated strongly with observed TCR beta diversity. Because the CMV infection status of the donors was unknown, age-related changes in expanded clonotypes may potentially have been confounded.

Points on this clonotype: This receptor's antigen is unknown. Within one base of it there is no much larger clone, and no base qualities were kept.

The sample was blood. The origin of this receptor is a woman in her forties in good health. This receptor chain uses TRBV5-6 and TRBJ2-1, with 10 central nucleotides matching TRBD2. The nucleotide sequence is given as TGTGCCAGCAGCTTGCAGGGACTAGCGACCAATGAGCAGTTCTTC. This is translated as CASSLQGLATNEQFF.